This entry lists 29 T cell receptor beta chains sequenced from one sample in a study of T-cell reconstitution after alpha-beta-depleted transplantation in children. Unique molecular identifiers were used in preparing the TCRbeta library. Each CDR3 protein gets one entry after TCRdb re-called the PCR reads with MiXCR. Of about 250,000 distinct CDR3 sequences in the sample, roughly 25% were seen once. The sequencing used PBMCs, mostly from graft donor cells, collected 360 days after TCRalphabeta/CD19-depleted stem cell transplant. These TCRs come from a female patient aged 2 to 10 who had a stem cell transplant for congenital amegakaryocytic thrombocytopenia, so the T cells may come from the graft donor.

This chain connects TRBV20-1 to TRBJ2-3; D gene uncertain. The germline V and J ends were trimmed by 6 bases and 0 bases, with 10 bases remaining between them. From germline, CDR1 is DFQATT and CDR2 SNEGSKA (reference sequence). The CDR3 contains 13 residues. The CDR3 reads CSAAVPSTDTQYF. The CDR3 DNA sequence: TGCAGTGCCGCAGTTCCTAGCACAGATACGCAGTATTTT.

This clonotype was seen a few times. The chain combines TRBV10-3 with TRBJ2-5; D could derive from TRBD1 or TRBD2 (5 bases each). CDR1 is ENHRY and CDR2 is SYGVKD in the germline V gene. This CDR3 comprises 14 residues. The ends were cut back, 4 bases at V and 5 bases at J, with 14 bases in the middle. CDR3 in amino acids: CAISVGEFRETQYF. The CDR3 DNA reads TGTGCCATCAGTGTGGGGGAGTTCCGGGAGACCCAGTACTTC.

This clonotype was detected only a few times. V usage is TRBV11-2 and J usage is TRBJ2-4, with D possibly matching TRBD1 (5 bases). The V and J ends lost 4 bases and 0 bases respectively, with 10 bases between them. Per the germline V gene, CDR1 is SGHAT and CDR2 is FQNNGV. The CDR3 loop spans 15 amino acids. The CDR3: CASSSVQGAKNIQYF. The DNA for the CDR3 is TGTGCCAGCAGCTCAGTGCAGGGAGCCAAAAACATTCAGTACTTC.

This clonotype was seen more than once but under ten times. J is TRBJ1-1 and V is TRBV20-1, with unresolved D. CDR3 length: 14 amino acids. V gave up 6 bases and J gave up 0 bases, with 14 bases separating them. Germline CDR1 reads DFQATT; CDR2 reads SNEGSKA (reference sequence). The CDR3 here is CSAPVGSMNTEAFF. The DNA of the CDR3 is TGCAGTGCCCCTGTAGGGTCCATGAACACTGAAGCTTTCTTT.

This clonotype came up many times. J is TRBJ2-1 and V is TRBV29-1; perhaps D is TRBD1 or TRBD2 (5 bases each). The V gene lost 4 bases and the J gene lost 7 bases, with 17 bases spanning the gap. CDR1 SQVTM and CDR2 ANQGSEA come from the germline V gene. The CDR3 loop spans 14 amino acids. CDR3 DNA sequence: TGCAGCGTTGTTAAATTAGCTTGGGGGAATGAGCAGTTCTTC. Its translation is CSVVKLAWGNEQFF.

Concerning this clonotype: One end of the junction does not line up with germline, which may come from a read error. V usage is TRBV10-3 and J usage is TRBJ2-7; D is perhaps TRBD2 (6 bases). Germline assignment: CDR1 ENHRY and CDR2 SYGVKD. This CDR3 contains 16 residues. CDR3: CAISESVGLAPYEEYF. DNA for the CDR3: TGTGCCATCAGTGAGTCTGTCGGTCTAGCGCCCTACGAGGAGTACTTC.

The J gene is TRBJ2-7, the V gene TRBV7-7; D not resolved. Germline-derived CDR1 and CDR2 are SSHAT and FNYEAQ (reference sequence). CDR3 size: 13 residues. Trimming took off 2 bases at V and 0 bases at J, with 5 bases between the two ends. The CDR3 sequence is CASSLFNSYEQYF. The CDR3 DNA is TGTGCCAGCAGCTTATTTAACTCCTACGAGCAGTACTTC.

This chain joins TRBV2 and TRBJ2-1; D possibly corresponds to TRBD2 (5 bases). Germline V lookup: CDR1 SNHLY, CDR2 FYNNEI. The CDR3 is 12 residues long. The V and J ends lost 7 bases and 4 bases respectively, with 8 bases between them. CDR3 amino acids: CASTRVYNEQFF. The CDR3 DNA is TGTGCCAGCACGCGGGTATACAATGAGCAGTTCTTC.

This clonotype came up a few times. V usage is TRBV11-2 and J usage is TRBJ2-1; 9 positions match TRBD2. Germline V gives CDR1 SGHAT, CDR2 FQNNGV. Losses at the gene ends were 6 bases for V and 8 bases for J; bases not matched to a gene: 29. CDR3 length: 21 residues. The CDR3 bases are TGTGCCAGCAGGTCCATAAAAGGGGTGGGGACTAGCACCCAACAGGGCCATGAGCAGTTCTTC. Protein: CASRSIKGVGTSTQQGHEQFF. The variable domain in full, with the rest retrieved from reference TRBV11-2 and TRBJ2-1, is EAGVAQSPRYKIIEKRQSVAFWCNPISGHATLYWYQQILGQGPKLLIQFQNNGVVDDSQLPKDRFSAERLKGVDSTLKIQPAKLEDSAVYLCASRSIKGVGTSTQQGHEQFFGPGTRLTVL.

The chain uses TRBV24-1 and TRBJ1-5; possibly TRBD1 for D (5 bases). Germline V lookup: CDR1 KGHDR, CDR2 SFDVKD. The CDR3 runs 16 residues. The V and J ends lost 5 bases and 6 bases respectively, with 19 bases between them. The CDR3 spells CATSALRPGKSQPQHF. Written as DNA, the CDR3 is TGTGCCACCAGTGCCCTGAGGCCAGGGAAGAGTCAGCCCCAGCATTTT.

The genes are TRBV6-2 or TRBV6-3 and TRBJ2-7; D gene uncertain. V was clipped by 5 bases and J by 3 bases, with 14 bases between them. The CDR3 runs to 14 residues. Per the germline V gene, CDR1 is MNHEY and CDR2 is SVGEGT. CDR3 protein: CASSQDETFYEQYF. The CDR3, as DNA: TGTGCCAGCAGTCAGGACGAGACCTTCTACGAGCAGTACTTC.

The table lists this clonotype with a few counts. The junction differs from germline at one of its ends, possibly a read error. The rearrangement links TRBV12-3 or TRBV12-4 to TRBJ2-2; 8 bases line up with TRBD1. This CDR3 is 16 amino acids long. CDR3 nucleotide sequence: TGTGCCAGCGGTTTCGGGACAGGAGCGAACACCGGGGAGCTGTTTTTT. This codes for CASGFGTGANTGELFF.

This clonotype appeared many times. V usage is TRBV12-3 or TRBV12-4 and J usage is TRBJ2-1; 7 bases line up with TRBD2. Unmatched junction bases numbered 2, after V lost 4 bases and J lost 2 bases. This CDR3 comprises 14 residues. CDR3 sequence (DNA): TGTGCCAGCAGTTCTAGCGGAGCCTACAATGAGCAGTTCTTC. Residues: CASSSSGAYNEQFF.

This clonotype was counted a few times. V gene TRBV7-9 combines with J gene TRBJ2-5; D is undetermined. This CDR3 region has 15 residues. Germline lookup yields CDR1 SEHNR and CDR2 FQNEAQ (reference sequence). V gave up 1 base and J gave up 5 bases, with 14 bases separating them. CDR3 DNA sequence: TGTGCCAGCAGCTTAGTGGGATCCAAGCTGGAGACCCAGTACTTC. Translation gives CASSLVGSKLETQYF.

This clonotype has more than one count but fewer than ten. The chain recombines TRBV2 with TRBJ1-5; D ambiguous. V was trimmed by 3 bases and J by 7 bases, leaving 10 bases between them. Germline V CDR1 and CDR2: SNHLY, FYNNEI. This CDR3 is 13 amino acids long. This chain's CDR3 is CASSDNGEQPQHF. The CDR3 nucleotides are TGTGCCAGCAGTGATAACGGCGAACAGCCCCAGCATTTT.

This clonotype came up a few times. CDR3 sequence (DNA): TGTGCCAGCAGTTACTCAGTGACTGGGGCCAACGTCCTGACTTTC. Protein product: CASSYSVTGANVLTF. The chain combines TRBV6-5 with TRBJ2-6; D remains ambiguous. V was cut by 0 bases and J by 2 bases, with 5 bases left in between. Germline CDR1 reads MNHEY; CDR2 reads SVGAGI. The CDR3 length is 15 residues.

The chain links TRBV20-1 to TRBJ2-2; 10 nucleotides align to TRBD1. CDR3 length: 14 residues. Trimming at V came to 4 bases and at J to 5 bases, leaving 4 bases not matched to a gene. The germline CDR1 and CDR2 sequences are DFQATT and SNEGSKA (reference sequence). This CDR3 reads CSATGGQGTGELFF. CDR3 in DNA: TGCAGTGCTACAGGGGGACAGGGGACCGGGGAGCTGTTTTTT.

As regards this clonotype: Here the CDR3 omits its conserved ending phenylalanine or tryptophan, so a read error is the likely source. The gene calls are TRBV12-3 or TRBV12-4 and TRBJ2-1, with 10 bases lining up with TRBD2. Trimming cost V 2 bases and J 6 bases; bases outside gene matches: 4. The CDR3 contains 15 residues. The CDR3 sequence is CASSLYLAGVNEQFY. CDR3 sequence (DNA): TGTGCCAGCAGTTTATATCTAGCGGGAGTCAATGAGCAGTTCTAC.

This rearrangement joins TRBV7-2 to TRBJ2-2; D gene unclear. V gave up 1 base and J gave up 2 bases, with 8 bases separating them. This CDR3 is 15 amino acids long. Germline V gene lookup returns CDR1 SGHTA and CDR2 FQGNSA. The DNA of the CDR3 is TGTGCCAGCAGCTTAGACAGATTAAACACCGGGGAGCTGTTTTTT. It encodes CASSLDRLNTGELFF.

This clonotype was counted many times. The CDR3 DNA reads TGTGCCAGCAGTCCGACCTGGGAGTCCTACGAGCAGTACTTC. Amino acids: CASSPTWESYEQYF. The chain is built from TRBV6-1 and TRBJ2-7, with D possibly TRBD2 on 5 matching bases. CDR1 MNHNS and CDR2 SASEGT come from the germline V gene. This CDR3 has 14 residues. Trimming took 5 bases from V and 1 from J, leaving 12 bases between them.

The chain couples TRBV29-1 to TRBJ2-1; possibly TRBD1 or TRBD2 for D (6 bases each). Germline CDR1 reads SQVTM; CDR2 reads ANQGSEA. There are 14 residues in the CDR3. V lost 4 bases to trimming and J lost 6 bases, with 16 bases between them. The CDR3 loop is CSVGGVGGGNEQFF. As DNA, the CDR3 is TGCAGCGTTGGAGGCGTTGGAGGGGGCAATGAGCAGTTCTTC.

This clonotype was seen ten or more times. This chain links TRBV5-1 with TRBJ2-5; D is ambiguous. Germline V gene data show CDR1 as SGHRS and CDR2 as YFSETQ. Trimming removed 4 bases from V and 2 bases from J, with 9 bases in between. The CDR3 length is 13 residues. The CDR3 region is CASSPFRQETQYF. The CDR3 nucleotides read TGCGCCAGCAGCCCGTTCAGACAAGAGACCCAGTACTTC.

This clonotype was observed a few times. This chain uses TRBV10-3 with TRBJ2-1; D not resolved. V lost 0 bases, J lost 9 bases, and 9 bases lay in between. CDR3 size: 13 residues. In germline, CDR1 is ENHRY, CDR2 SYGVKD. The CDR3 nucleotides read TGTGCCATCAGTGAGTCAGAGGAGTTTGAGCAGTTCTTC. Translating it yields CAISESEEFEQFF.

The CDR3 region is CASSRGTATGELFF. The DNA of the CDR3 is TGTGCCAGCAGCCGCGGGACAGCCACCGGGGAGCTGTTTTTT. The rearrangement links TRBV7-9 to TRBJ2-2; D is perhaps TRBD1 (7 bases). Germline CDR1 and CDR2: SEHNR and FQNEAQ (reference sequence). CDR3 length: 14 amino acids. V shed 5 bases and J shed 4 bases, with 11 bases lying between them.

V gene TRBV25-1 combines with J gene TRBJ2-7, with D maybe TRBD1 (5 bases). Germline CDR1 reads MGHDK; CDR2 reads SYGVNS. V dropped 7 bases and J dropped 4 bases, with 11 bases sitting between them. The CDR3 has 12 residues. In DNA, the CDR3 is TGTGCCAGCAAAGGGGATGAATACGAGCAGTACTTC. Amino acid sequence: CASKGDEYEQYF.

The chain employs TRBV29-1 and TRBJ2-5, with D possibly TRBD2 on 6 matching bases. Germline loops: CDR1 SQVTM, CDR2 ANQGSEA. The CDR3 runs to 13 residues. V was clipped by 4 bases and J by 2 bases, with 11 bases between them. CDR3 protein: CSVGGLVQETQYF. The DNA of the CDR3 is TGCAGCGTTGGGGGACTTGTGCAAGAGACCCAGTACTTC.

This clonotype appeared a few times. The chain links TRBV28 to TRBJ2-7, with 10 positions matching TRBD1. The CDR3 has 12 amino acids. Unmatched junction bases numbered 7, after V lost 5 bases and J lost 12 bases. Germline-derived CDR1 and CDR2 are MDHEN and SYDVKM. In DNA, the CDR3 is TGTGCCAGCAGTCCAAAGCGGGACAGGGGGTACTTC. Translation gives CASSPKRDRGYF.

This clonotype has a handful of counts. The chain uses TRBV28 and TRBJ1-2; D remains unclear. Germline values: CDR1 MDHEN, CDR2 SYDVKM. The CDR3 is 12 amino acids. V shed 3 bases and J shed 4 bases, with 6 bases lying between them. CDR3 DNA: TGTGCCAGCAGTTTGGAGATCTATGGCTACACCTTC. Amino acids: CASSLEIYGYTF.

This clonotype showed up many times. V is TRBV12-3 or TRBV12-4 and J is TRBJ2-2; D gene unclear. The CDR3 is 12 amino acids. Deletions cut 3 bases from V and 7 bases from J, with 6 bases between. This CDR3 is CASSFDNGELFF. The CDR3 DNA follows: TGTGCCAGCAGTTTCGACAACGGGGAGCTGTTTTTT.